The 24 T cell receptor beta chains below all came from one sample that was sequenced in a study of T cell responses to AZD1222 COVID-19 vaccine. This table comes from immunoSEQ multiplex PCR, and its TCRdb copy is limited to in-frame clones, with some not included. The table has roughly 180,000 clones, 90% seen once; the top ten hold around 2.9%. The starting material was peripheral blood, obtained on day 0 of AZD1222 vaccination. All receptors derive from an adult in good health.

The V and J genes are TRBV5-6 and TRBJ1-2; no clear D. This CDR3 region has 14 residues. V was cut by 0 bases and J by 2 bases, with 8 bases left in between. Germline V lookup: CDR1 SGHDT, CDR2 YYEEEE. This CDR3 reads CASSLGGENYGYTF. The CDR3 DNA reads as TGTGCCAGCAGCTTGGGGGGTGAGAACTATGGCTACACCTTC.

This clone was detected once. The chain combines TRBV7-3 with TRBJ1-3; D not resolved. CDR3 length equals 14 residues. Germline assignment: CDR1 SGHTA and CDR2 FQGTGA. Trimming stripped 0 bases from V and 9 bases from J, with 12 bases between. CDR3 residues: CASSLTPAGSTIYF. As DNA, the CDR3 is TGTGCCAGCAGCTTAACCCCGGCGGGATCCACCATATATTTT.

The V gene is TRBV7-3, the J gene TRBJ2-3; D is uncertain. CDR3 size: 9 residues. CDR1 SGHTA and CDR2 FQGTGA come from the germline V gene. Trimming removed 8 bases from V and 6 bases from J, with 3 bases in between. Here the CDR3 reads CASPDTQYF. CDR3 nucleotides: TGTGCCAGCCCGGATACGCAGTATTTT.

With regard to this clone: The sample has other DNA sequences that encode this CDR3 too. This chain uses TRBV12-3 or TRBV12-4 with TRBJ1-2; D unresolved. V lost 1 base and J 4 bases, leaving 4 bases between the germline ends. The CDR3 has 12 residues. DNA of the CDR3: TGTGCCAGCAGTTTAGGCAGCTATGGCTACACCTTC. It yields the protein CASSLGSYGYTF.

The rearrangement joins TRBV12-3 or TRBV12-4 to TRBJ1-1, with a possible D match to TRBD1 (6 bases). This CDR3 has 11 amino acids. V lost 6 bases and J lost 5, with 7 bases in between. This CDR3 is CASSRGTEAFF. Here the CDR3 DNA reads TGTGCCAGCAGCAGGGGAACTGAAGCTTTCTTT.

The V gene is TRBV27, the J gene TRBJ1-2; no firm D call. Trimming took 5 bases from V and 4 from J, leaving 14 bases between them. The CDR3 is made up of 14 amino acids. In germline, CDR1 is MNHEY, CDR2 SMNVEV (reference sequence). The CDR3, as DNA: TGTGCCAGCAGTCGCCGGCGGGGTTCCTATGGCTACACCTTC. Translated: CASSRRRGSYGYTF.

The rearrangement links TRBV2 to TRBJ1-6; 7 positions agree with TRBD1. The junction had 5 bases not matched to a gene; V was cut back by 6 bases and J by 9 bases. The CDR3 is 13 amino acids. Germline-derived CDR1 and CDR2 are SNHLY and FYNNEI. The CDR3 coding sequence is TGTGCCAGCAGAAGACAGGGACCTTCACCCCTCCACTTT. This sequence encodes CASRRQGPSPLHF.

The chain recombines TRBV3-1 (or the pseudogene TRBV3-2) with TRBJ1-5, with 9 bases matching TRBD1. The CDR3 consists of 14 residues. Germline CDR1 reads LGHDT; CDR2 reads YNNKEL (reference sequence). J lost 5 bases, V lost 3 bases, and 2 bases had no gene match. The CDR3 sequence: CASSQGQGDQPQHF. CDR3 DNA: TGTGCCAGCAGCCAGGGACAGGGCGATCAGCCCCAGCATTTT.

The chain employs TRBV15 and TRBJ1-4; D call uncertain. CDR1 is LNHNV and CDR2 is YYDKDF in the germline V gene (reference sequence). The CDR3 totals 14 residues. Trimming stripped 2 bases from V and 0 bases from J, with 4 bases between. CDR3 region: CATSRSTTNEKLFF. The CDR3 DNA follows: TGTGCCACCAGCAGATCCACAACTAATGAAAAACTGTTTTTT.

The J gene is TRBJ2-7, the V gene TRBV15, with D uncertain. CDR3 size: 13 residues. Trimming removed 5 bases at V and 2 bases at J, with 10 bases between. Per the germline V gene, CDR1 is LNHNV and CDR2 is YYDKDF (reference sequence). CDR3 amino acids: CATSLAGTYEQYF. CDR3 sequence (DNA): TGTGCCACCAGCCTGGCAGGAACCTACGAGCAGTACTTC. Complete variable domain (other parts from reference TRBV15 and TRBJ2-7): DAMVIQNPRYQVTQFGKPVTLSCSQTLNHNVMYWYQQKSSQAPKLLFHYYDKDFNNEADTPDNFQSRRPNTSFCFLDIRSPGLGDTAMYLCATSLAGTYEQYFGPGTRLTVT.

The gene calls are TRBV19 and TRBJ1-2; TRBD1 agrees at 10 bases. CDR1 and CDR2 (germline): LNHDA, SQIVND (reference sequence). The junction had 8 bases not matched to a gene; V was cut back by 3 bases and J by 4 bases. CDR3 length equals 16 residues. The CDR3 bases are TGTGCCAGTAGTATGTTAACAGGACAGGGGGGCTATGGCTACACCTTC. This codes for CASSMLTGQGGYGYTF. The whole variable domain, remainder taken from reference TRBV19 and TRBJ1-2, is DGGITQSPKYLFRKEGQNVTLSCEQNLNHDAMYWYRQDPGQGLRLIYYSQIVNDFQKGDIAEGYSVSREKKESFPLTVTSAQKNPTAFYLCASSMLTGQGGYGYTFGSGTRLTVV.

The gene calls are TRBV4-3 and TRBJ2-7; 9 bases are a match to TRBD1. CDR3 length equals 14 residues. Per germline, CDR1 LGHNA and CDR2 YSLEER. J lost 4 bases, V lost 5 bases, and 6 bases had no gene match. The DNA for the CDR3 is TGCGCCAGCAGCACCGGGACAGGGAGGTACGAGCAGTACTTC. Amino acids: CASSTGTGRYEQYF.

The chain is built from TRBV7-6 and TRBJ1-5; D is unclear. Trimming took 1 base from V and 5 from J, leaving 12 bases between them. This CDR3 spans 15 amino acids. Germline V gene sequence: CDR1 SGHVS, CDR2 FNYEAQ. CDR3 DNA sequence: TGTGCCAGCAGCTTAGGTTGGGGTATCGATCAGCCCCAGCATTTT. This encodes CASSLGWGIDQPQHF.

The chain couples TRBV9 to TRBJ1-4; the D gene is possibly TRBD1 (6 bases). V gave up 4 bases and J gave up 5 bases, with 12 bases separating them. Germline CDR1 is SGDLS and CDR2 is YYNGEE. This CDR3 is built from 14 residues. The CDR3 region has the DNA TGTGCCAGCAGCCCGGGACACAAAAATGAAAAACTGTTTTTT. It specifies CASSPGHKNEKLFF.

CDR3 bases: TGTGCCAGCTCACCACAGGGGGACACTGAAGCTTTCTTT. This codes for CASSPQGDTEAFF. V gene TRBV18 combines with J gene TRBJ1-1, with D maybe TRBD1 (6 bases). The CDR3 length is 13 residues. V dropped 1 base and J dropped 3 bases, with 6 bases sitting between them. Germline CDR1 reads KGHSH; CDR2 reads LQKENI.

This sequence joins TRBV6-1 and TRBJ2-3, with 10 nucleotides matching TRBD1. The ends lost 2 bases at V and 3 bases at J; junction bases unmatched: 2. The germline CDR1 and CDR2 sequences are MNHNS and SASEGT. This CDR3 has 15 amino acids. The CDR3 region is CASSERQGATDTQYF. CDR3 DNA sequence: TGTGCCAGCAGTGAACGACAGGGGGCGACAGATACGCAGTATTTT.

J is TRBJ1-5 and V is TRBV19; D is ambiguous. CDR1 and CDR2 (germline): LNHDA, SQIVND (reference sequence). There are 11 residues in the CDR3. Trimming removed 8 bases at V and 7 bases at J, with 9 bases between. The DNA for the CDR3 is TGTGCCAGTGGGCGAGAGCAGCCCCAGCATTTT. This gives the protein CASGREQPQHF.

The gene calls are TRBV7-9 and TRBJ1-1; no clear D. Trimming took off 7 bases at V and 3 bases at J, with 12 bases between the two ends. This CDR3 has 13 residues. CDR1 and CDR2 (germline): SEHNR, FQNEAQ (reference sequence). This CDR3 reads CASMSQADTEAFF. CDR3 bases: TGTGCCAGCATGTCCCAGGCGGACACTGAAGCTTTCTTT.

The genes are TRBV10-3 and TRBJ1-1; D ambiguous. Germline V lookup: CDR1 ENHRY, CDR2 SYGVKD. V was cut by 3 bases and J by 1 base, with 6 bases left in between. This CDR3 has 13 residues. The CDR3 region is CAISDRQNTEAFF. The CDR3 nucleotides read TGTGCCATCAGTGACCGGCAGAACACTGAAGCTTTCTTT.

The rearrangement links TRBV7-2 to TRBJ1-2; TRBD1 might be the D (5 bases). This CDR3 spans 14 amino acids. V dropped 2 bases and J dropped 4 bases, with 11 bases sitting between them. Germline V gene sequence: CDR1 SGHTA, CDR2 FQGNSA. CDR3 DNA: TGTGCCAGCAGCTTATCCGGGGGGTCCTATGGCTACACCTTC. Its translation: CASSLSGGSYGYTF.

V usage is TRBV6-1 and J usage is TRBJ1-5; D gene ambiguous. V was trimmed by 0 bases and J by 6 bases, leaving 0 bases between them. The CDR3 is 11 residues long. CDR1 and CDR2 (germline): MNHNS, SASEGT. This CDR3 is CASSEAQPQHF. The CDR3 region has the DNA TGTGCCAGCAGTGAAGCTCAGCCCCAGCATTTT.

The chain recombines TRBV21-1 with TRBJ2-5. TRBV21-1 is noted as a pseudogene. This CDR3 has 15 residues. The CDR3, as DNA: TGTGCCAGCAGCAATCGGCGCCCGGTACAAGAGACCCAGTACTTC. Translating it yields CASSNRRPVQETQYF.

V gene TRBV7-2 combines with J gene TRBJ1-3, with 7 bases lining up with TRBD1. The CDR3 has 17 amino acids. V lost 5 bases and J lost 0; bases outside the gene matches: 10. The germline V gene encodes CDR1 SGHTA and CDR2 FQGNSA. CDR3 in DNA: TGTGCCAGCAGCCCGTGGGACAGTCCTTCCTCTGGAAACACCATATATTTT. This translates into CASSPWDSPSSGNTIYF.

In nucleotides, the CDR3 is TGTGCCAGCAGCTCTCCGACAACCTATGGCTACACCTTC. It specifies CASSSPTTYGYTF. The rearrangement links TRBV7-9 to TRBJ1-2; no firm D call. This CDR3 has 13 amino acids. V was shortened by 4 bases and J by 4 bases, with 10 bases between the two germline ends. CDR1 and CDR2 (germline): SEHNR, FQNEAQ (reference sequence).